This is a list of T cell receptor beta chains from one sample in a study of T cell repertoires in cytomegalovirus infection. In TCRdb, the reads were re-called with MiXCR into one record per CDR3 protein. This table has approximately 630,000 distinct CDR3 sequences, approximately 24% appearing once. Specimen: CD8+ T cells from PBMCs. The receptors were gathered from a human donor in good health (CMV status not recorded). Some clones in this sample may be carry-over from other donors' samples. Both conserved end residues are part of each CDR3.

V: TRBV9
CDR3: CVSSEDRNTEAFF

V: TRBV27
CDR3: CASSFGSHAEAFF

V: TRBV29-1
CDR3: CSASGSETYNEQFF

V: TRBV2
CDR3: CASIQGPTGELFF

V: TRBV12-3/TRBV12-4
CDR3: CASSGQGQLKPQHF

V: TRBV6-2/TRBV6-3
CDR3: CAIEAYNEQFF

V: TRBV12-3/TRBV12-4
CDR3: CASSFGGGLAEQYF

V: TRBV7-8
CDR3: CASSLDAGGRTDTQYF

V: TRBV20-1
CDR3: CSAGGSSTEAFF

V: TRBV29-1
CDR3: CSVAVTYEQYF

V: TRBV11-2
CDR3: CASSSWGWENTEAFF

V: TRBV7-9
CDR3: CASSSPGGGYEQYF

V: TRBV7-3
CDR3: CASSLMGFGQPGTGELFF

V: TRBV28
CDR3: CASSFRSGGVETQYF

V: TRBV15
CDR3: CATSRDPSGTSTDTQYF

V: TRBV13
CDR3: CASSLELLRGEAFF

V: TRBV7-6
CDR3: CASSLDHIEAFF

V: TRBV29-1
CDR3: CSVEGLVGNNEQFF

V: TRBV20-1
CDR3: CSARGSGTEAFF

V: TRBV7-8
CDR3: CASSPLGGVNIQYF

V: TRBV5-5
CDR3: CASAPGPFGDEQFF

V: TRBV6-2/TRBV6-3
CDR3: CASDDQAGEETQYF

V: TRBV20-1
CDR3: CSAIVGSTNYGYTF

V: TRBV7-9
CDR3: CASSAPGTSGYNEQFF

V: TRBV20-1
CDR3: CSARGVGRNEQFF

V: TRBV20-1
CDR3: CSARDPWVRPNTEAFF

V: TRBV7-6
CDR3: CASSKGQEGNEQFF

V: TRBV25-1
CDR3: CASSGSTGVGYGYTF

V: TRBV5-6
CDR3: CASTPGSRAPLHF

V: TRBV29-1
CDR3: CSVEDAGGLAVKYF

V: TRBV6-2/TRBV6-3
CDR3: CASRNKIRPKRGTEAFF

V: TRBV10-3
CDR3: CAISEKANNEQFF

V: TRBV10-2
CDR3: CARRDKLNTGELFF